This is a list of T cell receptor beta chains from one sample in a study of immune characterization of retroperitoneal liposarcoma. TCRdb analysed the PCR reads with MiXCR anew, one entry per CDR3 protein. This table has approximately 11,000 distinct CDR3 sequences, 27% appearing once. The material sequenced was tumor tissue. The receptor set was obtained from a male donor with retroperitoneal liposarcoma. Both conserved end residues are trimmed from each CDR3.

j_call	v_call	cdr3_aa
TRBJ2-2	TRBV12-3/TRBV12-4	ASSLGGSGTGELF
TRBJ2-3	TRBV6-1	ASTVDSTDTQY
TRBJ2-3	TRBV6-1	ASSPGGGFTDTQY
TRBJ2-3	TRBV6-1	ASAYFGQGTDTQY
TRBJ1-2	TRBV7-6	ASSLEQGFYGYT
TRBJ2-1	TRBV11-2	ASSSGQGAYNEQF
TRBJ2-5	TRBV7-2	ASSLGLETAKETQY
TRBJ2-6	TRBV7-6	ASSPWDLANVLT
TRBJ2-4	TRBV10-3	AISERTGGSGNIQY
TRBJ2-5	TRBV7-2	ASSLGSVETQY
NA	TRBV24-1	ATGLAGYEQY
TRBJ2-6	TRBV27	ASSPGQGLITGANVLT
TRBJ1-5	TRBV12-3/TRBV12-4	ASSLTGSGQPQH
TRBJ2-5	TRBV6-4	ASSYRVTQY
NA	TRBV6-1	ASSAGTIYEQY
TRBJ2-5	TRBV7-2	ASSLGSGGTNEQY
TRBJ1-1	TRBV27	ASSSYPLNTEAF
TRBJ2-1	TRBV10-1	ASSEIQAGTQF
NA	TRBV6-1	ASSSLTVPEGLSTDTQF
TRBJ1-5	TRBV6-1	ASRGQGINQPQH
TRBJ2-4	TRBV7-2	ASSPGGSRAIQY
TRBJ2-3	TRBV10-2	ASRTSGSQADTQY
TRBJ2-1	TRBV5-3	ASSNGLAGNNEQF
TRBJ2-1	TRBV12-3/TRBV12-4	ASSRTSADYEQF